The 29 T cell receptor beta chains given below trace back to one sample, sequenced in a study of spatial heterogeneity in lung cancer. Findings of the study overall: It was found that expanded intratumoral alpha and beta TCR counts tracked tumor mutation counts.

These receptors have no known antigen. TCRdb independently ran MiXCR on the 5' RACE reads; one entry per CDR3 protein. Counted here are about 3,000 distinct CDR3 sequences, around 6% occurring once; the ten biggest clones make up 8.5% to 10%. Regarding time point: sample taken at primary tumor resection. The material sequenced was lung tumor tissue, taken at surgery. Receptors were obtained from a male donor with early-stage non-small cell lung cancer.

Within the sample, this clonotype is medium-sized (0.01 to 0.1%). This beta chain is off target for a library built for alpha chains, so its abundance means little. The genes are TRBV27 and TRBJ2-1; possibly TRBD1 for D (6 bases). V dropped 5 bases and J dropped 2 bases, with 16 bases sitting between them. CDR1 is MNHEY and CDR2 is SMNVEV in the germline V gene (reference sequence). The CDR3 spans 16 residues. This CDR3 is CASSRWGQGPYNEQFF. The CDR3 DNA reads as TGTGCCAGCAGTCGCTGGGGGCAGGGCCCCTACAATGAGCAGTTCTTC.

This clonotype was recorded many times. The size of this beta chain means little, since it is a stray read in a library made for alpha chains. This CDR3 reads CASSQGGTPNEQYF. CDR3 nucleotide sequence: TGTGCCAGCAGCCAAGGGGGTACCCCCAACGAGCAGTACTTC. The chain links TRBV3-1 to TRBJ2-7; D unclear. V was pared by 1 base and J by 5 bases, with 12 bases between. Looked up from germline, CDR1 is LGHDT and CDR2 is YNNKEL (reference sequence). This CDR3 has 14 amino acids.

This clonotype is labeled medium-sized. This beta chain represents an off-target read in a library built for alpha chains; its size is of limited meaning. DNA for the CDR3: TGTGCCAGCACGAAGGAAGAATCACCCCTCCACTTT. Its translation: CASTKEESPLHF. The chain links TRBV25-1 to TRBJ1-6; D not certain. Germline V gives CDR1 MGHDK, CDR2 SYGVNS. The V gene lost 7 bases and the J gene lost 10 bases, with 11 bases spanning the gap. This CDR3 has 12 residues.

This clonotype was seen at least ten times. Because this beta chain is a stray read in a library intended to capture alpha chains, its abundance should not be given much weight. The chain combines TRBV28 with TRBJ2-7, with TRBD1 matching 7 bases. This CDR3 spans 14 amino acids. V trimming: 3 bases; J trimming: 6 bases; junction bases outside the gene matches: 8. The germline V gene has CDR1 MDHEN and CDR2 SYDVKM. The CDR3 region has the DNA TGTGCCAGCAGTTTGACAGGGAGAAGGGTCGAGCAGTACTTC. Translated: CASSLTGRRVEQYF.

In this sample, this clonotype turned up a few times. This beta chain was picked up by a library intended for alpha chains and is off target, so its count carries little meaning. The chain links TRBV12-3 or TRBV12-4 to TRBJ1-1; TRBD1 aligns across 9 bases. Trimming took 6 bases from V and 5 from J; bases not matched to a gene: 4. This CDR3 is 13 amino acids long. The CDR3 DNA sequence: TGTGCCAGCAGCAGACAGGGGGGAACTGAAGCTTTCTTT. Amino acid sequence: CASSRQGGTEAFF.

By share, this clonotype counts as medium-sized. This beta chain is an unintended read in a library built for alpha chains; its size means little. V is TRBV20-1 and J is TRBJ1-2; 9 bases are a match to TRBD1. Germline V gene lookup returns CDR1 DFQATT and CDR2 SNEGSKA (reference sequence). The CDR3 totals 13 residues. The junction had 1 base not matched to a gene; V was cut back by 1 base and J by 4 bases. CDR3 nucleotides: TGCAGTGCTAGAGGGACAGGGGCCTATGGCTACACCTTC. It is translated as CSARGTGAYGYTF.

There are many counts of this clonotype. This beta chain was picked up by a library intended for alpha chains and is off target, so its count carries little meaning. The chain links TRBV4-1 to TRBJ2-7; 8 bases align to TRBD1. The V and J ends lost 0 bases and 7 bases, in that order; junction bases with no gene match: 11. This CDR3 is built from 16 residues. The germline V gene has CDR1 MGHRA and CDR2 YSYEKL. The CDR3 DNA reads TGCGCCAGCAGCCAAGATCCCCTGACAGGGGACGGGGAGCAGTACTTC. Translation gives CASSQDPLTGDGEQYF.

In its sample, this clonotype is medium-sized. The library was designed around alpha chains, so this beta chain is a stray read whose abundance carries little weight. The chain recombines TRBV6-6 with TRBJ2-3; perhaps TRBD1 as D (5 bases). Per germline, CDR1 MNHNY and CDR2 SVGAGI (reference sequence). The CDR3 loop spans 13 amino acids. V lost 8 bases and J lost 0, with 9 bases in between. CDR3 residues: CASVGLSTDTQYF. DNA for the CDR3: TGTGCCAGCGTGGGGCTGAGCACAGATACGCAGTATTTT.

This clonotype is deemed medium-sized. For a library built for alpha chains, this beta chain is a stray read; little rests on its size. The CDR3 region is CASSRTGGHGYTF. CDR3 sequence (DNA): TGTGCCAGCAGTCGGACAGGGGGCCATGGCTACACCTTC. The chain couples TRBV6-2 or TRBV6-3 to TRBJ1-2; 11 bases are shared with TRBD1. V gave up 5 bases and J gave up 6 bases; unmatched junction bases: 2. The germline V gene encodes CDR1 MNHEY and CDR2 SVGEGT. The length of the CDR3 is 13 residues.

This clonotype ranks as medium-sized (0.01 to 0.1%). Within a library made for alpha chains, this beta chain is off target, and its count is uninformative. The V call is TRBV6-6, the J call TRBJ1-1; no reliable D call. The V and J ends lost 5 bases and 6 bases respectively, with 13 bases between them. This CDR3 region has 13 residues. Germline loops: CDR1 MNHNY, CDR2 SVGAGI (reference sequence). The CDR3 DNA reads TGTGCCAGCAGTAATCAGGTAGAACCTGAAGCTTTCTTT. This codes for CASSNQVEPEAFF.

This clonotype is medium-sized by share. This beta chain lies outside the target of a library built for alpha chains; its clone size means little. The chain carries TRBV7-9 and TRBJ2-3; TRBD2 agrees at 9 bases. Trimming took 5 bases from V and 4 from J; bases not matched to a gene: 4. In germline, CDR1 is SEHNR, CDR2 FQNEAQ (reference sequence). There are 14 residues in the CDR3. CDR3 sequence reads: CASSPRGGADTQYF. DNA of the CDR3: TGTGCCAGCAGCCCGCGGGGGGGCGCAGATACGCAGTATTTT.

In its sample, this clonotype is medium-sized. Being off target in a library aimed at alpha chains, this beta chain has a size of little meaning. J is TRBJ2-7 and V is TRBV20-1, with D perhaps matching TRBD2 (6 bases). Germline CDR1 reads DFQATT; CDR2 reads SNEGSKA (reference sequence). The V gene lost 0 bases and the J gene lost 12 bases, with 24 bases spanning the gap. This CDR3 comprises 15 residues. As DNA, the CDR3 is TGCAGTGCTAGAGAGGCTTGGAGGGACCCGTGGCGGGCGTACTTC. As protein: CSAREAWRDPWRAYF.

By share, this clonotype ranks as medium-sized. Found in a library prepared for alpha chains, this beta chain is an off-target read, and its abundance has little meaning. The genes are TRBV7-6 and TRBJ2-3; 14 bases line up with TRBD2. CDR1 and CDR2 (germline): SGHVS, FNYEAQ. The CDR3 runs 16 residues. The trim removed 5 bases at V and 6 bases at J, leaving 7 bases unmatched. The CDR3 spells CASSRRLAGGRDTQYF. As DNA, the CDR3 is TGTGCCAGCAGCAGGAGACTAGCGGGGGGGCGCGATACGCAGTATTTT.

By its share, this clonotype is medium-sized. This beta chain came through as a stray read in a library set up for alpha chains, and its size says little. The chain carries TRBV11-2 and TRBJ2-3; D gene uncertain. Germline CDR1 and CDR2: SGHAT and FQNNGV. The CDR3 is 12 amino acids. V was shortened by 5 bases and J by 2 bases, with 5 bases between the two germline ends. For the CDR3, the DNA is TGTGCCAGCAGCCACTTCACAGATACGCAGTATTTT. This gives the protein CASSHFTDTQYF.

By share, this clonotype counts as medium-sized (0.01 to 0.1%). This beta chain was picked up by a library intended for alpha chains and is off target, so its count carries little meaning. The V gene is TRBV7-2, the J gene TRBJ2-3; D ambiguous. There are 12 residues in the CDR3. Germline loops: CDR1 SGHTA, CDR2 FQGNSA. Trimming took 2 bases from V and 6 from J, leaving 6 bases between them. CDR3 in DNA: TGTGCCAGCAGCTTATACGTGGATACGCAGTATTTT. Its translation is CASSLYVDTQYF.

Within the sample, this clonotype is medium-sized (0.01 to 0.1%). This beta chain represents an off-target read in a library built for alpha chains; its size is of limited meaning. The V call is TRBV9, the J call TRBJ2-5; 10 bases agree with TRBD2. Germline trimming cut 4 bases from V and 3 bases from J; bases unmatched to any gene: 3. Per the germline V gene, CDR1 is SGDLS and CDR2 is YYNGEE. The CDR3 covers 14 residues. CDR3: CASSSGGVEETQYF. The CDR3 DNA follows: TGTGCCAGCAGCAGCGGGGGGGTTGAAGAGACCCAGTACTTC.

Sample share makes this clonotype medium-sized (0.01 to 0.1%). Since the library was made to target alpha chains, this beta chain is a stray read and its abundance is not meaningful. The rearrangement links TRBV7-2 to TRBJ2-3; the D is unclear. V shed 2 bases and J shed 7 bases, with 13 bases lying between them. Germline CDR1 is SGHTA and CDR2 is FQGNSA. CDR3 length: 14 residues. The CDR3 DNA reads TGTGCCAGCAGCTTACTTCAAATGTGGCATACGCAGTATTTT. It codes for CASSLLQMWHTQYF.

This clonotype is medium-sized (0.01 to 0.1%) by share. This beta chain appears as a stray read in a library generated for alpha chains; its size is not informative. This chain connects TRBV6-6 to TRBJ1-3, with D tentatively TRBD1 (5 bases). Trimming stripped 11 bases from V and 4 bases from J, with 12 bases between. Germline V gene sequence: CDR1 MNHNY, CDR2 SVGAGI (reference sequence). The CDR3 has 12 residues. The CDR3 region has the DNA TGTGCCGGGGGGGAATCCGGAAACACCATATATTTT. It translates to CAGGESGNTIYF.

By share of the sample, this clonotype is medium-sized. Little can be read into the size of this beta chain, an off-target read in a library designed for alpha chains. V gene TRBV7-2 combines with J gene TRBJ1-5; D is possibly TRBD1 (5 bases). The V and J ends lost 1 base and 2 bases respectively, with 12 bases between them. Germline loops: CDR1 SGHTA, CDR2 FQGNSA. CDR3 length: 16 residues. The CDR3 sequence is CASSLGVGVGNQPQHF. Here the CDR3 DNA reads TGTGCCAGCAGCTTAGGTGTAGGGGTTGGCAATCAGCCCCAGCATTTT.

Judged by abundance, this clonotype is medium-sized. A library made for alpha chains picked up this beta chain off target, so its size means little. The rearrangement uses TRBV27 and TRBJ1-2, with D perhaps matching TRBD1 (5 bases). V gave up 2 bases and J gave up 8 bases, with 12 bases separating them. Germline CDR1 is MNHEY and CDR2 is SMNVEV (reference sequence). The CDR3 is 13 amino acids. CDR3 nucleotide sequence: TGTGCCAGCAGTTTAAGGCAGGGTCGAGGCTACACCTTC. The encoded protein is CASSLRQGRGYTF.

This clonotype ranks as medium-sized. Since it is a stray read in a library aimed at alpha chains, this beta chain has a size that is not meaningful. CDR3 in DNA: TGTGCCAGCGAAGCTCCCGGGGGCGGCACTGAAGCTTTCTTT. This sequence encodes CASEAPGGGTEAFF. The V gene is TRBV28, the J gene TRBJ1-1; D may be TRBD1 (6 bases). This CDR3 has 14 residues. CDR1 MDHEN and CDR2 SYDVKM come from the germline V gene. The V end lost 8 bases, the J end lost 4 bases, and 17 bases lay between the germline ends. The full variable domain, with the rest looked up from reference TRBV28 and TRBJ1-1, is DVKVTQSSRYLVKRTGEKVFLECVQDMDHENMFWYRQDPGLGLRLIYFSYDVKMKEKGDIPEGYSVSREKKERFSLILESASTNQTSMYLCASEAPGGGTEAFFGQGTRLTVV.

This clonotype qualifies as medium-sized (0.01 to 0.1%). With the library built for alpha chains, this beta chain is off target and its frequency is not meaningful. The chain joins TRBV10-2 to TRBJ1-1; D is uncertain. V gave up 5 bases and J gave up 0 bases, with 10 bases separating them. CDR3 size: 14 residues. Looked up from germline, CDR1 is WSHSY and CDR2 is SAAADI. The CDR3 DNA is TGCGCCAGCAGTTCCGGCCCCGTGAACACTGAAGCTTTCTTT. Its protein is CASSSGPVNTEAFF.

This clonotype has at least ten counts. Little can be read into the size of this beta chain, an off-target read in a library designed for alpha chains. The chain carries TRBV27 and TRBJ1-1, with TRBD1 matching 9 bases. The CDR3 consists of 14 residues. Unmatched junction bases numbered 6, after V lost 0 bases and J lost 10 bases. In germline, CDR1 is MNHEY, CDR2 SMNVEV (reference sequence). The CDR3 here is CASSLSGQGMSAFF. The CDR3 DNA follows: TGTGCCAGCAGTTTATCCGGACAGGGGATGTCAGCTTTCTTT.

A word on this clonotype: Because this beta chain is a stray read in a library intended to capture alpha chains, its abundance should not be given much weight. The V and J genes are TRBV7-9 and TRBJ2-1, with 10 nucleotides matching TRBD2. The CDR3 has 17 amino acids. The J segment lost 0 bases and the V segment lost 10 bases, leaving 12 bases of the junction unmatched. Germline assignment: CDR1 SEHNR and CDR2 FQNEAQ (reference sequence). The CDR3 sequence: CAKKPLSSGSSYNEQFF. The CDR3 nucleotides are TGTGCCAAAAAGCCTCTCTCTAGCGGGAGCTCCTACAATGAGCAGTTCTTC.

In this sample, this clonotype is medium-sized. This beta chain slipped into a library made for alpha chains as a stray read, so its size is not meaningful. The chain links TRBV2 to TRBJ1-6, with 7 bases lining up with TRBD1. The J segment lost 18 bases and the V segment lost 5 bases, leaving 13 bases of the junction unmatched. Germline lookup yields CDR1 SNHLY and CDR2 FYNNEI. This CDR3 has 13 residues. The CDR3 nucleotides are TGTGCCAGCAGTTCAGACAGGGACGCCGTCGCCCACTTT. Residues: CASSSDRDAVAHF.

In its sample, this clonotype ranks as medium-sized. Within a library made for alpha chains, this beta chain is off target, and its count is uninformative. The chain uses TRBV7-2 and TRBJ2-4; possible D gene TRBD1, 6 bases. The CDR3 has 15 amino acids. The germline gives CDR1 SGHTA, CDR2 FQGNSA. Trimming took off 5 bases at V and 1 base at J, with 12 bases between the two ends. The CDR3 is CASSVNRVAKNIQYF. CDR3 coding DNA: TGTGCCAGCAGCGTGAACAGGGTTGCCAAAAACATTCAGTACTTC. Full variable domain (rest looked up from reference TRBV7-2 and TRBJ2-4): GAGVSQSPSNKVTEKGKDVELRCDPISGHTALYWYRQSLGQGLEFLIYFQGNSAPDKSGLPSDRFSAERTGGSVSTLTIQRTQQEDSAVYLCASSVNRVAKNIQYFGAGTRLSVL.

As concerns this clonotype: This beta chain lies outside the target of a library built for alpha chains; its clone size means little. The genes are TRBV6-6 and TRBJ1-2, with D possibly matching TRBD1 (6 bases). From germline, CDR1 is MNHNY and CDR2 SVGAGI (reference sequence). The CDR3 covers 11 residues. The V gene lost 6 bases and the J gene lost 8 bases, with 10 bases spanning the gap. CDR3 amino acids: CASSQGFGYTF. The CDR3 bases are TGTGCCAGCAGCCAGGGGTTCGGCTACACCTTC.

In its sample, this clonotype is medium-sized (0.01 to 0.1%). This beta chain was picked up by a library intended for alpha chains and is off target, so its count carries little meaning. The chain employs TRBV5-1 and TRBJ2-7; D assignment may be TRBD1 or TRBD2 (5 bases each). Germline CDR1 reads SGHRS; CDR2 reads YFSETQ. Trimming stripped 2 bases from V and 5 bases from J, with 17 bases between. This CDR3 is 15 amino acids long. The CDR3 DNA follows: TGCGCCAGCAGCTTCTCTCCCGGGGCGGCGGACGAGCAGTACTTC. As protein: CASSFSPGAADEQYF.

This clonotype rates as medium-sized. A library prepared for alpha chains yielded this beta chain as an off-target read; its size is of little meaning. The chain employs TRBV9 and TRBJ1-1, with D uncertain. V was pared by 3 bases and J by 0 bases, with 9 bases between. This CDR3 comprises 14 residues. Per the germline V gene, CDR1 is SGDLS and CDR2 is YYNGEE. In DNA form, the CDR3 reads TGTGCCAGCAGCGCCAGAGGGATGAACACTGAAGCTTTCTTT. Amino acid sequence: CASSARGMNTEAFF.